This TCR beta chain was profiled in a study of blood T cell repertoires in COVID-19. Overall study: Samples taken during acute and convalescent COVID-19 were collected in the United States, Italy and Spain. Sources were T cells, B-cell-depleted T cells, or PBMCs; the material itself was cDNA or gDNA.

CDR3 length: 12 amino acids. Germline V gene lookup returns CDR1 MDHEN and CDR2 SYDVKM. V shed 8 bases and J shed 6 bases, with 13 bases lying between them. The authors' processing: The assay estimated nucleated cells by amplifying reference gene primers. Only in-frame clones appear in the TCRdb table, and some are missing; sequencing was by immunoSEQ multiplex PCR. V and J calls and clone size come straight from that table; D and trimming were deduced from the DNA. Of some 160,000 clones in the sample, around 75% were seen once. This chain links TRBV28 with TRBJ1-1; D uncertain. This receptor was taken from a woman older than 75 with acute or convalescent COVID-19. The sequenced sample consisted of peripheral blood. The CDR3 coding sequence is TGTGCCAGCTCTAGGACTGCTCCTGAAGCTTTCTTT. Translated: CASSRTAPEAFF.